The clone carrying this T cell receptor (beta chain) occurred a few times. This specimen belongs to a study of T cells after yellow fever vaccination. Study conclusions and caveats: By day 5 rather than day 15, the secondary response had peaked, though it was weaker.

MiXCR, run by TCRdb on the 5' RACE reads, gives a single entry per CDR3 protein. The data contain roughly 56,000 distinct CDR3 sequences, 5.7% of them singletons. Germline V lookup: CDR1 SGHTA, CDR2 FQGNSA. The CDR3 is 15 amino acids. Trimming pared 3 bases from V and 2 bases from J, leaving 13 bases between. The clonotype originates from a young man who received the YFV17D yellow fever vaccine. Specimen: PBMCs, either bulk or a sorted T-cell subset (CD4+, CD8+, memory, or dextramer-sorted; not recorded which), collected on the day of the yellow fever booster vaccination. V is TRBV7-2 and J is TRBJ2-5; D uncertain. The CDR3 sequence: CASSFYWGEQETQYF. Written as DNA, the CDR3 is TGTGCCAGCAGCTTCTACTGGGGTGAACAAGAGACCCAGTACTTC.